These T cell receptor beta chains were read from a single sample in a study of blood T cells in healthy people across ages. From the 5' RACE reads, TCRdb called clonotypes with MiXCR, one entry per CDR3 protein. The table has approximately 800,000 distinct CDR3 sequences, more than 45% seen once. What was sequenced was blood. The origin of the receptors is a young man in good health. Each CDR3 is given with its conserved first and last residue. A D gene is named only where the DNA matches it firmly. Expanded clones get a size class; other rows say once, few or many, or leave the size out.

d_call,v_call,clone_size,j_call,cdr3_aa
TRBD2,TRBV6-1,.,TRBJ2-5,CASSGGLAGQETQYF
.,TRBV6-2/TRBV6-3,.,TRBJ2-7,CASSRFVNSAYEQYF
TRBD1,TRBV29-1,.,TRBJ1-2,CSVSLWDSANYGYTF
TRBD2,TRBV20-1,few,TRBJ2-5,CSATSVRETQYF
.,TRBV20-1,.,TRBJ1-6,CSARAMQVSPLHF
TRBD1,TRBV6-5,.,.,CASGRQGWMETQYF
.,TRBV2,.,TRBJ1-1,CASLSDTEAFF
.,TRBV12-3/TRBV12-4,few,TRBJ1-1,CASSPGACEAFF
TRBD1,TRBV12-3/TRBV12-4,.,TRBJ2-3,CASRSTPGQGSTDTQYF
.,TRBV25-1,few,TRBJ1-2,CASSEYGGGHGYTF
.,TRBV6-5,.,TRBJ2-3,CATSRRDTDTQYF
.,TRBV7-9,.,TRBJ1-3,CASSLGRAAGNTIYF
.,TRBV29-1,.,TRBJ2-6,CSATGSGANVLTF
.,TRBV15,.,TRBJ2-2,CATSREAGRELFF
TRBD2,TRBV27,few,TRBJ2-1,CASSLSSGGRDEQFF
.,TRBV20-1,.,TRBJ1-2,CSAAEVVWGGYTF
.,TRBV9,few,TRBJ2-6,CASSVDPGANVLTF
TRBD2,TRBV10-2,.,TRBJ2-7,CASSAGLAGGQYF
.,TRBV20-1,.,TRBJ2-5,CSATNPNPNEQYF
.,TRBV20-1,.,TRBJ1-5,CSASKTGTSNQPQHF
.,TRBV5-1,.,TRBJ2-1,CASSLAAIGEQFF
.,TRBV9,.,TRBJ2-1,CASSVDLLGREQFF
.,TRBV29-1,few,TRBJ2-6,CSVGRSGANVLTF
.,TRBV12-3/TRBV12-4,.,TRBJ2-1,CASTPALGGQFF
.,TRBV12-5,.,TRBJ2-6,CASGLDTGSAVPGANVLTF
TRBD1,TRBV29-1,.,TRBJ1-2,CSVVLGVTQGDYTF
.,TRBV6-6,few,TRBJ1-1,CASSHEGTTEAFF
TRBD1,TRBV14,.,TRBJ2-7,CASSQRDSPVYEQYF
.,TRBV3-1,few,TRBJ2-4,CASSQDRARENIQYF
.,TRBV11-2,.,.,CASSLEVGALYEQYF